This record covers a single T cell receptor (beta chain). The antigen this receptor binds is unknown. No base-level quality is on record; no much larger clone is a single base apart. Measured from the cysteine to the phenylalanine, the CDR3 is 14 residues long. The kept DNA is CDR3 alone, 42 bases in frame from the first base. CDR1 and CDR2, per the germline V gene (reference sequence), are GTSNPN and SVGIG. The germline V end is reduced by 4 bases and the J end by 3 bases; junction bases left unmatched: 7. The data were obtained in a study of blood T cell repertoires in COVID-19 (dated by TCRdb to 2018 to 2020). With regard to the full study: Samples from collaborators originated in the United States, Italy and Spain and spanned both the acute and convalescent phases of COVID-19. The material from the prospective study consisted of cDNA or gDNA derived from T cells, B-cell-depleted T cells, or PBMCs. The samples were drawn from two sources: the first 160 participants of the ongoing ImmuneRACE study, and over 950 subjects contributed by 6 global collaborators. Deeply sampled blood TCRbeta repertoires from subjects exposed to, actively infected with, or recovered from COVID-19 were included in the dataset. The repertoires were released in a freely available public database meant as a resource for research on the immune response to SARS-CoV-2. Where available, HLA class I and class II types were obtained from metadata supplied by the sample provider rather than from assay-based typing. A de-identified subject ID, COVID-19 status, age in years and sex were almost always included in the sample metadata.

One collaborating source in Seattle enrolled patients during active infection and followed them longitudinally through the course of disease. Each collaborating institution followed its own protocols to collect whole blood in K2EDTA tubes. For TCRbeta analysis, collaborators shipped samples in one of three forms: frozen whole blood, isolated PBMCs, or DNA extracted from either of those sample types. TCRbeta CDR3 regions were amplified from genomic DNA by means of the immunoSEQ Assay, a bias-controlled multiplex PCR. The source study handled its data this way. Nucleated cell counts per sample were estimated from amplification of reference gene primers within the assay. Sequence reads were collapsed and filtered to measure the absolute abundance of every unique TCRbeta CDR3 rearrangement. For each sample, productive Simpson clonality was calculated as the square root of Simpson's diversity index over productive rearrangements. In its TCRdb copy, this immuneACCESS table keeps in-frame sequences only and misses some clones. Where compared with another copy, unresolved V genes explain less than half of these, and the others have no known cause. The V and J calls and clone size are taken from that table; D and trimming were inferred from the DNA. This sample gives some 64,000 clones in total; around 80% of them show up just once. The top ten hold more than 13% of the sample.

Findings and caveats that apply to the study as a whole: How much clinical and demographic metadata was included differed by source and by participant, and the metadata was provided uncurated.

Sequencing was carried out using peripheral blood. This TCR derives from a man aged 55 to 70 with COVID-19, enrolled during active disease. This receptor chain uses TRBV30 and TRBJ1-2; TRBD1 matches 8 bases in the middle. CDR3 sequence: CAWNRVDRDYGYTF. The sequenced DNA is TGTGCCTGGAACCGCGTGGACAGGGACTATGGCTACACCTTC.